This T cell receptor beta chain was identified during a study of blood T cell repertoires in COVID-19. Study-level information: The study drew acute and convalescent COVID-19 samples from the United States, Italy and Spain. Sources were T cells, B-cell-depleted T cells, or PBMCs; the material itself was cDNA or gDNA.

V was shortened by 3 bases and J by 11 bases, with 22 bases between the two germline ends. The germline CDR1 and CDR2 sequences are SEHNR and FQNEAQ (reference sequence). CDR3 length: 15 amino acids. Participants came from some 26 US areas, aged roughly 18 to 89 years. Method: immunoSEQ multiplex PCR; TCRdb's copy keeps in-frame clones and lacks some. The sample shows 250,000 to 300,000 clones, 85% to 90% of them seen only once. The specimen sequenced was PBMCs or T cells enriched from blood (not recorded which). This clonotype originated in a man between 18 and 29 years old who had recovered from COVID-19. The chain combines TRBV7-9 with TRBJ1-1, with D possibly matching TRBD1 (5 bases). This chain's CDR3 is CASSFGRVLGLGAFF. The CDR3 DNA reads as TGTGCCAGCAGCTTTGGTCGGGTGTTGGGGCTCGGGGCTTTCTTT.